These 28 T cell receptor beta chains share one sample of origin, sequenced in a study of control samples from healthy donors and cancer patients (dated by TCRdb to between 2020 and 2021). Library preparation was by the immunoSEQ multiplex PCR assay. The table comes from immuneACCESS by way of TCRdb, which keeps in-frame sequences with V and J called. Part of the clones is missing from these tables; in studies checked, under half for an unresolved V gene and the rest for unknown reasons. In all, the sample holds 150,000 to 200,000 clones, and approximately 92% of those were seen once. Of the sample, about 1.4% is held by the ten largest clones. Sequenced: blood. Every receptor here comes from a man younger than 40 in good health.

The DNA for the CDR3 is TGTGCCAGCAGTGAAGTCAGCCGTAATGAAAAACTGTTTTTT. Translation: CASSEVSRNEKLFF. This rearrangement joins TRBV6-1 to TRBJ1-4, with D hard to call. Trimming left V 1 base short and J 4 bases short, with 7 bases between. The CDR3 is 14 residues long. Germline CDR1 is MNHNS and CDR2 is SASEGT.

The chain recombines TRBV3-1 (or the pseudogene TRBV3-2) with TRBJ2-7, with 10 bases aligning to TRBD2. The CDR3 spans 16 residues. Germline-derived CDR1 and CDR2 are LGHDT and YNNKEL (reference sequence). V lost 1 base to trimming and J lost 0 bases; unmatched junction nucleotides: 3. The CDR3 sequence is CASSQAWTSGSYEQYF. CDR3 nucleotide sequence: TGTGCCAGCAGCCAAGCTTGGACTAGCGGCTCCTACGAGCAGTACTTC.

This clone has a single count. The V gene is TRBV7-9, the J gene TRBJ2-7; TRBD2 matches at 8 bases. The CDR3 has 15 amino acids. V dropped 5 bases and J dropped 7; count of bases not matched to a gene: 13. Looked up from germline, CDR1 is SEHNR and CDR2 is FQNEAQ (reference sequence). CDR3 nucleotide sequence: TGTGCCAGCAGCCCCGTGGCTAGCGGGTGGAGGGAGCAGTACTTC. As protein: CASSPVASGWREQYF.

The genes are TRBV10-3 and TRBJ2-3, with D unresolved. CDR1 and CDR2 from the germline V gene are ENHRY and SYGVKD. Trimming took off 7 bases at V and 2 bases at J, with 7 bases between the two ends. This CDR3 has 12 residues. Written as DNA, the CDR3 is TGTGCCATCATTGACTCCACAGATACGCAGTATTTT. This translates into CAIIDSTDTQYF.

The genes are TRBV15 and TRBJ2-2; D gene unclear. Germline loops: CDR1 LNHNV, CDR2 YYDKDF (reference sequence). The V end lost 3 bases, the J end lost 1 base, and 6 bases lay between the germline ends. This CDR3 spans 14 amino acids. The CDR3 DNA reads as TGTGCCACCAGCAGCAGGCAGAACACCGGGGAGCTGTTTTTT. The encoded protein is CATSSRQNTGELFF.

V and J are TRBV27 and TRBJ2-7; tentatively, D is TRBD1 (6 bases). The CDR3 contains 15 residues. CDR1 and CDR2 from the germline V gene are MNHEY and SMNVEV (reference sequence). The V end was cut by 6 bases, the J end by 0 bases, with 15 bases between. The CDR3 bases are TGTGCCAGCAGCTTAACAGGGTGGAGCTCCTACGAGCAGTACTTC. It encodes CASSLTGWSSYEQYF.

The genes are TRBV28 and TRBJ2-1; 8 nucleotides agree with TRBD2. The germline CDR1 and CDR2 sequences are MDHEN and SYDVKM. J lost 8 bases, V lost 3 bases, and 12 bases had no gene match. The CDR3 extends over 16 amino acids. CDR3 residues: CASSLEVREVVDEQFF. CDR3 DNA sequence: TGTGCCAGCAGTTTGGAGGTGCGGGAGGTTGTGGATGAGCAGTTCTTC. Variable domain in full (rest from reference TRBV28 and TRBJ2-1): DVKVTQSSRYLVKRTGEKVFLECVQDMDHENMFWYRQDPGLGLRLIYFSYDVKMKEKGDIPEGYSVSREKKERFSLILESASTNQTSMYLCASSLEVREVVDEQFFGPGTRLTVL.

V and J are TRBV19 and TRBJ1-2, with no clear D. Between the trimmed V and J ends, which lost 4 bases and 8 bases, there was a span of 14 bases. Germline CDR1 reads LNHDA; CDR2 reads SQIVND (reference sequence). This CDR3 has 13 residues. The CDR3 DNA sequence: TGTGCCAGTAGTACCTGGACCGCCGCCGGCTACACCTTC. Protein product: CASSTWTAAGYTF.

A single count supports this clone. This same CDR3 is encoded by further DNA sequences in the sample. This chain uses TRBV3-1 (or the pseudogene TRBV3-2) with TRBJ2-7; D is uncertain. Trimming removed 4 bases from V and 0 bases from J, with 4 bases in between. The CDR3 is 12 amino acids. Germline V lookup: CDR1 LGHDT, CDR2 YNNKEL (reference sequence). The CDR3 reads CASSLSSYEQYF. The CDR3 DNA sequence: TGTGCCAGCAGCCTAAGCTCCTACGAGCAGTACTTC.

V usage is TRBV28 and J usage is TRBJ2-7; D is possibly TRBD1 or TRBD2 (5 bases each). The CDR3 contains 15 residues. Germline V gene data show CDR1 as MDHEN and CDR2 as SYDVKM. With 3 bases removed from V and 2 bases from J, the gap between germline ends came to 14 bases. CDR3 sequence: CASSFPSPGPYEQYF. The CDR3 DNA sequence: TGTGCCAGCAGTTTTCCAAGTCCGGGACCCTACGAGCAGTACTTC.

This chain connects TRBV6-2 or TRBV6-3 to TRBJ2-7; possibly TRBD1 for D (6 bases). The length of the CDR3 is 17 residues. Germline V gene sequence: CDR1 MNHEY, CDR2 SVGEGT. Deletions cut 0 bases from V and 0 bases from J, with 15 bases between. The CDR3 nucleotides are TGTGCCAGCAGTTACTCGCTAGGACAGACGACCTCCTACGAGCAGTACTTC. Translated: CASSYSLGQTTSYEQYF.

This rearrangement joins TRBV27 to TRBJ2-5; TRBD2 matches 7 bases. V gave up 2 bases and J gave up 5 bases; unmatched junction bases: 5. Germline CDR1 is MNHEY and CDR2 is SMNVEV (reference sequence). CDR3 length: 14 residues. CDR3 in amino acids: CASSLLGGKETQYF. As DNA, the CDR3 is TGTGCCAGCAGTTTACTGGGAGGGAAGGAGACCCAGTACTTC.

This clone was picked up one time. A read error may account for a junction end that differs from germline. The chain employs TRBV18 and TRBJ2-7; D is possibly TRBD1 (6 bases). The CDR3 is 15 amino acids. Germline V lookup: CDR1 KGHSH, CDR2 LQKENI. CDR3 nucleotides: TGTGCCAGCTCATCACCGGGACAAGCGGCCAACGAGCAGTACTTC. Protein product: CASSSPGQAANEQYF.

V gene TRBV7-9 combines with J gene TRBJ2-7; weak D call: TRBD2 (5 bases). The CDR3 contains 16 residues. Germline V CDR1 and CDR2: SEHNR, FQNEAQ (reference sequence). Between the trimmed V and J ends, which lost 2 bases and 3 bases, there was a span of 17 bases. The DNA for the CDR3 is TGTGCCAGCAGCTTACCACGTGGGGAGCCCGACTACGAGCAGTACTTC. This gives the protein CASSLPRGEPDYEQYF.

The V gene is TRBV4-3, the J gene TRBJ1-1, with a tentative D call TRBD1 (5 bases). Germline assignment: CDR1 LGHNA and CDR2 YSLEER. The CDR3 covers 16 residues. Trimming removed 0 bases from V and 0 bases from J, with 11 bases in between. The CDR3 coding sequence is TGCGCCAGCAGCCAAGAAGGGGCGGGCATGAACACTGAAGCTTTCTTT. This gives the protein CASSQEGAGMNTEAFF.

The chain joins TRBV5-6 to TRBJ2-7; the match to TRBD2 covers 8 bases. The CDR3 contains 12 residues. Looked up from germline, CDR1 is SGHDT and CDR2 is YYEEEE. V lost 5 bases, J lost 6 bases, and 4 bases stayed unmatched. CDR3 protein: CASRTGGTEQYF. The CDR3 bases are TGTGCCAGCAGGACGGGGGGGACCGAGCAGTACTTC.

The count of this clone is one. The chain combines TRBV5-4 with TRBJ1-2, with TRBD1 matching 9 bases. Germline V gene lookup returns CDR1 SGHNT and CDR2 YYREEE (reference sequence). With 0 bases clipped from V and 7 bases from J, the junction kept 4 bases outside the gene matches. This CDR3 region has 14 residues. CDR3 residues: CASSLGQGGGGYTF. The CDR3 DNA reads as TGTGCCAGCAGCTTGGGACAGGGGGGTGGTGGCTACACCTTC.

The rearrangement uses TRBV7-2 and TRBJ2-1; D unresolved. Trimming stripped 1 base from V and 0 bases from J, with 7 bases between. The CDR3 loop spans 15 amino acids. Germline values: CDR1 SGHTA, CDR2 FQGNSA. In DNA form, the CDR3 reads TGTGCCAGCAGCTTAGGCGGACGCTCCTACAATGAGCAGTTCTTC. Protein sequence: CASSLGGRSYNEQFF.

V is TRBV10-1 and J is TRBJ2-1, with 7 bases identical to TRBD2. Germline assignment: CDR1 WNHNN and CDR2 SYGVQD (reference sequence). There are 16 residues in the CDR3. V gave up 8 bases and J gave up 8 bases; unmatched junction bases: 18. CDR3: CASAGASGSLLDEQFF. The DNA for the CDR3 is TGCGCCAGCGCTGGGGCTAGCGGTTCCCTGTTGGATGAGCAGTTCTTC.

Concerning this clone: A junction end diverges from the germline sequence, so it may reflect a read error. The V gene is TRBV27, the J gene TRBJ1-2, with TRBD1 matching over 8 bases. The germline CDR1 and CDR2 sequences are MNHEY and SMNVEV (reference sequence). This CDR3 is built from 12 residues. Here the CDR3 reads CASSLYQGARFF. The CDR3 nucleotides are TGTGCCAGCAGTTTATATCAGGGGGCACGGTTCTTC.

V and J are TRBV4-1 and TRBJ2-2; the match to TRBD1 covers 10 bases. CDR3 length: 15 residues. Looked up from germline, CDR1 is MGHRA and CDR2 is YSYEKL. J gave up 7 bases and V 3 bases, and 5 bases lay outside the gene matches. The CDR3 DNA follows: TGCGCCAGCAGCCACGCGGGACAGGGGAACGGGGAGCTGTTTTTT. Encoded protein: CASSHAGQGNGELFF.

V usage is TRBV24-1 and J usage is TRBJ2-2; D gene unclear. Germline values: CDR1 KGHDR, CDR2 SFDVKD. V gave up 5 bases and J gave up 6 bases, with 3 bases separating them. The CDR3 spans 11 residues. DNA of the CDR3: TGTGCCACCAGTGTTGCCGGGGAGCTGTTTTTT. It translates to CATSVAGELFF.

This chain connects TRBV6-5 to TRBJ2-7; TRBD2 matches at 12 bases. The CDR3 spans 15 residues. Germline-derived CDR1 and CDR2 are MNHEY and SVGAGI. The trim removed 4 bases at V and 2 bases at J, leaving 3 bases unmatched. The CDR3 nucleotides are TGTGCCAGCAGTTTCCGGACTAGCGGGGCCTACGAGCAGTACTTC. Its protein product is CASSFRTSGAYEQYF.

CDR3 amino acids: CASSFEGSANIQYF. In DNA form, the CDR3 reads TGTGCCAGCAGCTTTGAGGGTTCGGCAAACATTCAGTACTTC. V and J are TRBV5-4 and TRBJ2-4, with D perhaps TRBD2 (5 bases). The CDR3 runs to 14 residues. The V end was cut by 2 bases, the J end by 6 bases, with 12 bases between. Germline lookup yields CDR1 SGHNT and CDR2 YYREEE (reference sequence).

The V call is TRBV5-1, the J call TRBJ1-5; D is perhaps TRBD1 (6 bases). The V and J ends lost 1 base and 2 bases respectively, with 10 bases between them. Looked up from germline, CDR1 is SGHRS and CDR2 is YFSETQ. This CDR3 is built from 15 residues. CDR3 loop: CASSLNSGGNQPQHF. CDR3 nucleotide sequence: TGCGCCAGCAGCTTGAATTCAGGGGGCAATCAGCCCCAGCATTTT. Supplemented by reference TRBV5-1 and TRBJ1-5, the full variable domain reads KAGVTQTPRYLIKTRGQQVTLSCSPISGHRSVSWYQQTPGQGLQFLFEYFSETQRNKGNFPGRFSGRQFSNSRSEMNVSTLELGDSALYLCASSLNSGGNQPQHFGDGTRLSIL.

The V gene is TRBV18, the J gene TRBJ2-7; 7 nucleotides align to TRBD1. In germline, CDR1 is KGHSH, CDR2 LQKENI. CDR3 length: 15 residues. The junction had 5 bases not matched to a gene; V was cut back by 1 base and J by 2 bases. The CDR3 bases are TGTGCCAGCTCACCACGGCAGGGGGTCACCTACGAGCAGTACTTC. Translation gives CASSPRQGVTYEQYF.

The rearrangement joins TRBV30 to TRBJ1-3; D is perhaps TRBD1 (6 bases). The CDR3 contains 14 residues. The V gene lost 5 bases and the J gene lost 0 bases, with 11 bases spanning the gap. Looked up from germline, CDR1 is GTSNPN and CDR2 is SVGIG (reference sequence). The chain's CDR3 is CAWGGQISGNTIYF. The CDR3 DNA reads TGTGCCTGGGGGGGACAAATCTCTGGAAACACCATATATTTT.

The V and J genes are TRBV25-1 and TRBJ2-5; D may be TRBD1 (6 bases). Germline V lookup: CDR1 MGHDK, CDR2 SYGVNS. CDR3 length: 13 residues. V was shortened by 5 bases and J by 5 bases, with 12 bases between the two germline ends. CDR3 bases: TGTGCCAGCAGTCACTCAGGGGTTGAGACCCAGTACTTC. Its translation is CASSHSGVETQYF.